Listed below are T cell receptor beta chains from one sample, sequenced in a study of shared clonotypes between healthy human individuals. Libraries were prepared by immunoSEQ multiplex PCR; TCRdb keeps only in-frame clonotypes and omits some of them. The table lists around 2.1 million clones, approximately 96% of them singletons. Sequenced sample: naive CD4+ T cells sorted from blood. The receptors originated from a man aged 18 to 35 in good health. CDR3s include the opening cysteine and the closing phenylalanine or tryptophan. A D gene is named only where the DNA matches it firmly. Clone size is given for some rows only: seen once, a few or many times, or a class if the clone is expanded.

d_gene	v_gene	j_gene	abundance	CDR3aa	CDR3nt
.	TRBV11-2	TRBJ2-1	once	CASRPLRLSSYNEQFF	TGTGCCAGCAGACCCCTTCGCCTGAGCTCCTACAATGAGCAGTTCTTC
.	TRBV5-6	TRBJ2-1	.	CASTPAGNYNEQFF	TGTGCCAGCACCCCCGCCGGCAACTACAATGAGCAGTTCTTC
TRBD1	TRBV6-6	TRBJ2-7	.	CASRLGTASGNEQYF	TGTGCCAGCAGATTAGGGACAGCCTCGGGGAACGAGCAGTACTTC
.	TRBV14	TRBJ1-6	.	CASSQEPTGLSSYNSPLHF	TGTGCCAGCAGCCAAGAGCCTACAGGCCTAAGCTCCTATAATTCACCCCTCCACTTT
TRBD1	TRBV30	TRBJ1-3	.	CAWSGQGAAGNTIYF	TGTGCCTGGAGTGGACAGGGGGCGGCTGGAAACACCATATATTTT
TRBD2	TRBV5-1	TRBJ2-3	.	CASSFRRGDTQYF	TGCGCCAGCAGCTTCCGGCGGGGGGATACGCAGTATTTT
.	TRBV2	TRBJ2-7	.	CASRDRRSEQYF	TGTGCCAGCCGAGACAGAAGGAGCGAGCAGTACTTC
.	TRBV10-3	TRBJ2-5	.	CAISDGPLGETQYF	TGTGCCATCAGTGACGGCCCCCTAGGCGAGACCCAGTACTTC
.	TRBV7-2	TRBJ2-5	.	CASSLGLNPVGRETQYF	TGTGCCAGCAGCTTAGGTCTGAATCCGGTGGGTCGAGAGACCCAGTACTTC
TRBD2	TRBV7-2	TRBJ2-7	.	CASSPGLAGGNEQYF	TGTGCCAGCAGCCCGGGACTAGCGGGAGGTAACGAGCAGTACTTC
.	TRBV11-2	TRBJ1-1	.	CASSLDLQNTEAFF	TGTGCCAGCAGCTTAGATCTACAGAACACTGAAGCTTTCTTT
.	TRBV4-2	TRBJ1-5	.	CASSQEYSGISPQHF	TGTGCCAGCAGCCAAGAGTATAGCGGAATTAGTCCCCAGCATTTT
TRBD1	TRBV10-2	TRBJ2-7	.	CASSDPTGKEQYF	TGCGCCAGCAGTGACCCGACAGGGAAGGAGCAGTACTTC
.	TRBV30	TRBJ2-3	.	CAWSILQISTDTQYF	TGTGCCTGGAGTATTTTACAGATTAGCACAGATACGCAGTATTTT
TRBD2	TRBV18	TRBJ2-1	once	CASSPLSGSRNEQFF	TGTGCCAGCTCACCATTAAGCGGGAGTAGAAATGAGCAGTTCTTC
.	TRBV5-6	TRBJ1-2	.	CASSREYGYTF	TGTGCCAGCAGCCGGGAGTATGGCTACACCTTC
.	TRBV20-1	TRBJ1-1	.	CSATKLEAFF	TGCAGTGCGACCAAACTTGAAGCTTTCTTT
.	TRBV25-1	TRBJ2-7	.	CASSEYTSGTYEQYF	TGTGCCAGCAGTGAATATACTTCGGGAACCTACGAGCAGTACTTC
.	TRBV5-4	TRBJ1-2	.	CASSLDQQDIYGYTF	TGTGCCAGCAGCTTGGATCAGCAGGACATCTATGGCTACACCTTC
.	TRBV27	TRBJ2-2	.	CASSLGRNTGELFF	TGTGCCAGCAGTTTAGGTCGGAACACCGGGGAGCTGTTTTTT
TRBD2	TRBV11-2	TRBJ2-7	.	CASSLKTSGPYEQYF	TGTGCCAGCAGCTTAAAAACTAGCGGTCCCTACGAGCAGTACTTC
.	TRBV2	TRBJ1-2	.	CASSEDGQGFYGYTF	TGTGCCAGCAGTGAAGACGGGCAGGGCTTCTATGGCTACACCTTC
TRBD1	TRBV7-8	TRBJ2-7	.	CASSLGGQGNEQYF	TGTGCCAGCAGCTTAGGGGGACAGGGGAACGAGCAGTACTTC
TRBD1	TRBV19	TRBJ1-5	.	CARIWDRGFLNQPQHF	TGTGCCAGAATCTGGGACAGGGGCTTCCTCAATCAGCCCCAGCATTTT
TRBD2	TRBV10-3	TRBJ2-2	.	CATTGTSGTGELFF	TGTGCCACCACCGGGACTAGCGGCACCGGGGAGCTGTTTTTT
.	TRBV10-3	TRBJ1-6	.	CAISGVGDWNSPLHF	TGTGCCATCAGTGGGGTGGGGGACTGGAATTCACCCCTCCACTTT
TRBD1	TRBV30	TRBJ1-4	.	CAWSVRQGIGEKLFF	TGTGCCTGGAGTGTACGACAGGGTATCGGTGAAAAACTGTTTTTT
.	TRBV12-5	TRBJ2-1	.	CASGDYNEQFF	TGTGCTAGTGGGGATTACAATGAGCAGTTCTTC
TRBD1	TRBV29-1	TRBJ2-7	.	CSARRQGASSYEQYF	TGCAGCGCCCGACGACAGGGGGCTAGCTCCTACGAGCAGTACTTC
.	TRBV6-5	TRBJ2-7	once	CASSYFPGAYEQYF	TGTGCCAGCAGTTACTTTCCAGGCGCCTACGAGCAGTACTTC
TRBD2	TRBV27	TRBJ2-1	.	CATTLADGYNEQFF	TGTGCCACCACCCTAGCGGATGGCTACAATGAGCAGTTCTTC
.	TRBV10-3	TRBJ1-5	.	CAISDQGGNQPQHF	TGTGCCATCAGTGATCAGGGAGGCAATCAGCCCCAGCATTTT
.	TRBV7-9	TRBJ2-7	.	CASSFRTTPGEQYF	TGTGCCAGCAGCTTCAGGACCACCCCGGGAGAGCAGTACTTC
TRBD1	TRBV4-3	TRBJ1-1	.	CASSQAGTGRPTEAFF	TGCGCCAGCAGCCAGGCCGGGACAGGGCGTCCCACTGAAGCTTTCTTT
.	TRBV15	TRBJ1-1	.	CATSRDLTGVMNTEAFF	TGTGCCACCAGCAGAGATCTGACAGGAGTTATGAACACTGAAGCTTTCTTT
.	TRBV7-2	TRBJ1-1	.	CASSLYPGENTEAFF	TGTGCCAGCAGCTTATATCCCGGGGAGAACACTGAAGCTTTCTTT
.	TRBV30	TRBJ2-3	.	CAWSVPGTPQYF	TGTGCCTGGAGTGTCCCCGGGACTCCTCAGTATTTT
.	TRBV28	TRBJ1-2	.	CASSLLSLPDRRGNGYTF	TGTGCCAGCAGTTTACTTAGCCTCCCCGACAGGCGGGGCAATGGCTACACCTTC
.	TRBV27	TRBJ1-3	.	CASSPQGERNTIYF	TGTGCCAGCAGTCCTCAGGGTGAGAGAAACACCATATATTTT
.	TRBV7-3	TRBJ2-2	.	CASSSSGRGTGELFF	TGTGCCAGCAGCTCTTCAGGGCGAGGCACCGGGGAGCTGTTTTTT
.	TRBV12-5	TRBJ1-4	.	CASGLVARPATNEKLFF	TGTGCTAGTGGTTTGGTAGCCCGACCAGCAACTAATGAAAAACTGTTTTTT